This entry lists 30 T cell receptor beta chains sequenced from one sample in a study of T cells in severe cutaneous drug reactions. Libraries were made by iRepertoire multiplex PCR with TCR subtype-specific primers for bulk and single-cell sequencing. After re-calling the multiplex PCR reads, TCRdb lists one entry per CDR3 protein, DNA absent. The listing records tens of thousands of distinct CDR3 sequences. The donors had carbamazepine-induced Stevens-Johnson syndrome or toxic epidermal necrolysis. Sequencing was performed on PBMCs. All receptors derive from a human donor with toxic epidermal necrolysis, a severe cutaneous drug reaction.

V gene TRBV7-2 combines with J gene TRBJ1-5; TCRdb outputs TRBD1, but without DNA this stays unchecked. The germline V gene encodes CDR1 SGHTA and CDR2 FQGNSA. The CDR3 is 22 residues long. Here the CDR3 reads CASSLRPGHAVYGGQSNQPQHF.

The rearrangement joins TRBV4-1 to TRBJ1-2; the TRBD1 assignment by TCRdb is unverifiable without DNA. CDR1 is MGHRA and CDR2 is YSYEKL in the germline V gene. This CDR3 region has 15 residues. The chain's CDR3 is CASSQVGGANYGYTF.

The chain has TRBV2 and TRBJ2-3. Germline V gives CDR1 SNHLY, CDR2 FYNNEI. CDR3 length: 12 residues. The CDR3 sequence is CASSLETDTQYF.

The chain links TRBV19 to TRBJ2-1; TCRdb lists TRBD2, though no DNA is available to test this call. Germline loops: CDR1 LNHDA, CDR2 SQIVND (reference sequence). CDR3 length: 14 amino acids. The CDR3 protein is CASSPSGIYNEQFF.

The CDR3 spells CASTRGLANYGYTF. The chain carries TRBV19 and TRBJ1-2; TCRdb returns TRBD1, unconfirmable since there is no DNA. CDR3 size: 14 residues. Germline values: CDR1 LNHDA, CDR2 SQIVND (reference sequence).

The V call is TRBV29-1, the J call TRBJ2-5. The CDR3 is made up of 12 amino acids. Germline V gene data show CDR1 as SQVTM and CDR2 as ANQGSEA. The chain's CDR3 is CSVRQNQETQYF.

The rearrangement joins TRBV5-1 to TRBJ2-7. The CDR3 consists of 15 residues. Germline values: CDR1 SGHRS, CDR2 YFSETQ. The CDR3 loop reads CASSLAGQGPYEQYF.

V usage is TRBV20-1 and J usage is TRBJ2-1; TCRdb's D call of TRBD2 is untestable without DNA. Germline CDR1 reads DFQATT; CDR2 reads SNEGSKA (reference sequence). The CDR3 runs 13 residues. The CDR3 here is CSARGEVANEQFF.

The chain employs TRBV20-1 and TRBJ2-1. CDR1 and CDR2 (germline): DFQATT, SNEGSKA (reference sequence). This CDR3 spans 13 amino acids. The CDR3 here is CSATKGTNNEQFF.

The CDR3 protein is CASSSRTGGGETQYF. The chain joins TRBV5-4 to TRBJ2-5; lacking DNA, the TRBD1 call made by TCRdb goes unchecked. Germline CDR1 SGHNT, CDR2 YYREEE (reference sequence). The CDR3 spans 15 residues.

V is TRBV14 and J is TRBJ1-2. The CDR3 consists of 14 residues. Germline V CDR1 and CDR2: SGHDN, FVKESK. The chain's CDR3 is CASSQATASYGYTF.

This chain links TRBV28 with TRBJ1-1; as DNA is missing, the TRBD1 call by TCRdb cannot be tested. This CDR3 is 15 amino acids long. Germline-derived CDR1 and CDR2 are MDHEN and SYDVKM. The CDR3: CASSLWGQKNTEAFF.

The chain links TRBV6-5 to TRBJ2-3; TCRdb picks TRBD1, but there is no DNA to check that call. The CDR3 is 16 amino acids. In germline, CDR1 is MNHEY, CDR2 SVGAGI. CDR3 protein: CASSYSGGAFRDTQYF.

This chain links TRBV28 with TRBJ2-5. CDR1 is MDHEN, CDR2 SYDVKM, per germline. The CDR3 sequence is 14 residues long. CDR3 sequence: CASSLNRDRETQYF.

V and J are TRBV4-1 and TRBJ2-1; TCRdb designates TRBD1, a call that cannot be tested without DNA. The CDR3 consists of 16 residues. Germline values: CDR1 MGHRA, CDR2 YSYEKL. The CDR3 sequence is CASSPKDRGLTDEQFF.

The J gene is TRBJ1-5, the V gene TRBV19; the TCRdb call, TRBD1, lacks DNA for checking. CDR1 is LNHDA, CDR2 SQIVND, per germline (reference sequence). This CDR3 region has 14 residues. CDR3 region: CASTMDSLNQPQHF.

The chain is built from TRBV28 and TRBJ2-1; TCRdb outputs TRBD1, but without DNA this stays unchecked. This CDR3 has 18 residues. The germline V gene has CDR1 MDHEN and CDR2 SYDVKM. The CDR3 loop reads CASSLIVGTGRTYNEQFF.

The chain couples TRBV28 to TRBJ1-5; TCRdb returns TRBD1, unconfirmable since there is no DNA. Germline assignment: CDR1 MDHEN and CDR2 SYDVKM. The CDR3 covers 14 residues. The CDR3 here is CASSFPGTLKPQHF. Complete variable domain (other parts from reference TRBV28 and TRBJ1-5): DVKVTQSSRYLVKRTGEKVFLECVQDMDHENMFWYRQDPGLGLRLIYFSYDVKMKEKGDIPEGYSVSREKKERFSLILESASTNQTSMYLCASSFPGTLKPQHFGDGTRLSIL.

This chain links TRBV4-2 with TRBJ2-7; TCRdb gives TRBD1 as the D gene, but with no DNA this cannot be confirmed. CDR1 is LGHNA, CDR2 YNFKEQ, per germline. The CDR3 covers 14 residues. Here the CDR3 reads CASSSAGGSYEQYF.

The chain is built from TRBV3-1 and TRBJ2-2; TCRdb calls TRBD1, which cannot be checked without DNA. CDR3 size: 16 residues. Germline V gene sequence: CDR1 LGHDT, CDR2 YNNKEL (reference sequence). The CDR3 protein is CASSQVVRGDTGELFF.

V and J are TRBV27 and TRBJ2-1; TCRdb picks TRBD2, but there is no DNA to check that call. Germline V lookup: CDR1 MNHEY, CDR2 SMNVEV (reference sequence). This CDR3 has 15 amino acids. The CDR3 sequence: CASSGREASYNEQFF.

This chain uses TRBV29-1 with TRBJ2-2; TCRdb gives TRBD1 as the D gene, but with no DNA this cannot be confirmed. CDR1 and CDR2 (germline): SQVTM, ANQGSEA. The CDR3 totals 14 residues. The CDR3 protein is CSVDVRGPTGELFF.

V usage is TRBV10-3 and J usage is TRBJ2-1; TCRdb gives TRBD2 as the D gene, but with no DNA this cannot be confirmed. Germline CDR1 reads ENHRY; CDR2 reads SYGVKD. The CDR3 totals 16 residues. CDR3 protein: CAISDPLDSSYNEQFF.

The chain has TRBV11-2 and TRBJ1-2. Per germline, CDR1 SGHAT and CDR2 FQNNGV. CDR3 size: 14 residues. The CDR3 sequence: CASSFGGTNYGYTF.

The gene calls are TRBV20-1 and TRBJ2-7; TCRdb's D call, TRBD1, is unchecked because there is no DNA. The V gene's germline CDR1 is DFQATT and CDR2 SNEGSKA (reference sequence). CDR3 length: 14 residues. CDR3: CSAGDRGIVYEQYF.

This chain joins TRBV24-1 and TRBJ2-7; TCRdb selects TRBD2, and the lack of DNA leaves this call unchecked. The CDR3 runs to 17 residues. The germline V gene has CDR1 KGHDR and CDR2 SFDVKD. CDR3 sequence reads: CATSEGTSGSRSYEQYF.

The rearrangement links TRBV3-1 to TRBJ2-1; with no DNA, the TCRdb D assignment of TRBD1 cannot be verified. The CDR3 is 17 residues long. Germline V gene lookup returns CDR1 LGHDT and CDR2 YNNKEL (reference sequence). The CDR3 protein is CASSPQTGHLAYNEQFF.

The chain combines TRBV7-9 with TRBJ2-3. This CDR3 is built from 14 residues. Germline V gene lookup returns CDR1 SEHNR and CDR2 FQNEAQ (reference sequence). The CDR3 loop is CASSLADLTDTQYF.

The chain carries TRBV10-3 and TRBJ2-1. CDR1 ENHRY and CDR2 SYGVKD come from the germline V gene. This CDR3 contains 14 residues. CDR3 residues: CAISEGTGQGEQFF.

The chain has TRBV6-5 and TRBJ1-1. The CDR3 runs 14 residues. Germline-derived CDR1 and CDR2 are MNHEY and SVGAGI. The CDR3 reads CASSPYVLNTEAFF.